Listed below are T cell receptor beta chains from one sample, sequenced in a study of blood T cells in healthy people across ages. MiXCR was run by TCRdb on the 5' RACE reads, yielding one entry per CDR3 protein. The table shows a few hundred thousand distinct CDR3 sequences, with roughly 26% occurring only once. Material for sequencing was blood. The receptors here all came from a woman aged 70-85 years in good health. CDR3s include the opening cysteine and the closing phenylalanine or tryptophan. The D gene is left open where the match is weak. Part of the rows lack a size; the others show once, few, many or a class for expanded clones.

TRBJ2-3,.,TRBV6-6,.,CASSQPGGADTQYF,TGTGCCAGCAGTCAACCCGGAGGAGCAGATACGCAGTATTTT
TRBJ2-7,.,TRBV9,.,CASSVGGAEGAYEQYF,TGTGCCAGCAGCGTAGGGGGAGCGGAGGGAGCCTACGAGCAGTACTTC
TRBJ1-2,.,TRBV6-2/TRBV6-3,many,CASSYRDGTGYTF,TGTGCCAGCAGTTACAGAGACGGAACTGGCTACACCTTC
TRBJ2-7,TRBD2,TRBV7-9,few,CASSPGLVYEQYF,TGTGCCAGCAGCCCGGGACTAGTCTACGAGCAGTACTTC
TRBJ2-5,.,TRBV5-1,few,CASSLDGETETQYF,TGCGCCAGCAGCTTGGATGGGGAGACTGAGACCCAGTACTTC
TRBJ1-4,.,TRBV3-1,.,CASSQDQRQGLFF,TGTGCCAGCAGCCAAGATCAAAGACAAGGGTTGTTTTTT
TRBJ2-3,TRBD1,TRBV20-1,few,CSARPGTGGDTQYF,TGCAGTGCCCGGCCCGGGACAGGGGGAGATACGCAGTATTTT
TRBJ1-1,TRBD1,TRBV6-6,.,CASATGQGFTEAFF,TGTGCCAGTGCAACGGGACAGGGTTTCACTGAAGCTTTCTTT
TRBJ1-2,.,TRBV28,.,CASSPPGVRSGYTF,TGTGCCAGCAGTCCCCCAGGGGTGAGAAGTGGCTACACCTTC
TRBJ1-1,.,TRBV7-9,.,CASSPLDTEAFF,TGTGCCAGCAGCCCTCTAGACACTGAAGCTTTCTTT
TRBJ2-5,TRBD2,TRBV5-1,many,CASGLGRSTTSGIRETQYF,TGCGCCAGCGGATTAGGGCGGTCGACAACTAGCGGGATAAGAGAGACCCAGTACTTC
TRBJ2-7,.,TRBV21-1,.,CASSKRLCGANKTYEQYF,TGTGCCAGCAGCAAACGTCTGTGTGGGGCGAATAAGACCTACGAGCAGTACTTC
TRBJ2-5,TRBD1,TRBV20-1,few,CSAPLGTGVDETQYF,TGCAGTGCTCCCCTCGGGACAGGGGTAGATGAGACCCAGTACTTC
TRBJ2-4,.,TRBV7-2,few,CASRDGPLASPSTYF,TGTGCCAGCAGGGATGGGCCACTGGCTTCCCCCAGTACTTACTTC
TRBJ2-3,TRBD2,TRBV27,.,CASSVAGGRRYTQYF,TGTGCCAGCAGTGTAGCGGGAGGGCGTAGGTATACGCAGTATTTT
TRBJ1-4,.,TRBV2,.,CASSVQASTNEKLFF,TGTGCCAGCAGTGTACAAGCCTCAACTAATGAAAAACTGTTTTTT
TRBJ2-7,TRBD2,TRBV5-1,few,CASSPELAGVSEQYF,TGCGCCAGCAGCCCGGAACTAGCGGGAGTATCCGAGCAGTACTTC
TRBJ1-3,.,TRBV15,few,CATSREGHLSGNTIYF,TGTGCCACCAGCAGAGAGGGCCACCTCTCTGGAAACACCATATATTTT
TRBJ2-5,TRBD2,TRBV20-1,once,CSALSGTPETQYF,TGCAGTGCCCTAAGCGGGACCCCAGAGACCCAGTACTTC
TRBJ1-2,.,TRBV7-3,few,CASSDSQYRGYTF,TGTGCCAGCAGCGATTCTCAGTACCGTGGCTACACCTTC
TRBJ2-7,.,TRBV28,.,CASSSRRGSSPAYEQYF,TGTGCCAGCAGTTCCCGAAGGGGGTCCTCCCCGGCCTACGAGCAGTACTTC
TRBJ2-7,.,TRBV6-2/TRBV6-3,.,CASRWVGENYEQYF,TGTGCCAGCAGGTGGGTCGGAGAAAACTACGAGCAGTACTTC
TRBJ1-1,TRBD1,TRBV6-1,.,CASSEPGQVSEAFF,TGTGCCAGCAGTGAACCCGGACAGGTGTCTGAAGCTTTCTTT
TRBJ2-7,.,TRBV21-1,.,CASRRRQGGESYEQYF,TGTGCCAGCCGTCGGCGACAGGGTGGTGAGTCCTACGAGCAGTACTTC